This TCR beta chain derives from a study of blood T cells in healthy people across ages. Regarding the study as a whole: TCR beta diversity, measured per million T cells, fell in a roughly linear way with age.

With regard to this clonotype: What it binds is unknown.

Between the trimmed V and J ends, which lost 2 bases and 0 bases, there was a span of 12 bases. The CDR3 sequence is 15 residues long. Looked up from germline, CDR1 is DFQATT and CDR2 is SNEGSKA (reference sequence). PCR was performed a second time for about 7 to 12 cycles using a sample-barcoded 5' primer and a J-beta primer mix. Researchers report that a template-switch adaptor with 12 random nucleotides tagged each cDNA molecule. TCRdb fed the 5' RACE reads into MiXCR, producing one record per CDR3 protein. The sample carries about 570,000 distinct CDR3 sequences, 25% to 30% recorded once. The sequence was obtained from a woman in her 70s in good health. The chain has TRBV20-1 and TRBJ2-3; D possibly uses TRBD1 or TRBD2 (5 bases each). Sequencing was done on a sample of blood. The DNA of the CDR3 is TGCAGTGCTAGATCTGAGGGGACGAGCACAGATACGCAGTATTTT. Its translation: CSARSEGTSTDTQYF.